The 22 T cell receptor beta chains below come from one sample, sequenced in a study of T-cell reconstitution after alpha-beta-depleted transplantation in children. The library targeted TCRbeta and was prepared with unique molecular identifiers. TCRdb used MiXCR to reprocess the PCR reads, holding one entry per CDR3 protein. The sample has some 81,000 distinct CDR3 sequences, over 12% seen once; the top ten hold roughly 30%. This specimen was PBMCs, mostly from graft donor cells, taken 180 days after TCRalphabeta/CD19-depleted stem cell transplant. Receptors originate from a male patient aged 2 to 10 who had a stem cell transplant for acute lymphoblastic leukemia, so the T cells may come from the graft donor.

For the CDR3, the DNA is TGTGCCAGCAGTTCACCACTAGTTCCCTCCTACAATGAGCAGTTCTTC. Protein product: CASSSPLVPSYNEQFF. V gene TRBV12-3 or TRBV12-4 combines with J gene TRBJ2-1; perhaps TRBD2 as D (5 bases). With 4 bases removed from V and 0 bases from J, the gap between germline ends came to 13 bases. The length of the CDR3 is 16 residues.

The chain couples TRBV9 to TRBJ2-2; D gene ambiguous. Trimming cost V 4 bases and J 3 bases, with 7 bases left between them. The CDR3 consists of 13 residues. Germline V gene data show CDR1 as SGDLS and CDR2 as YYNGEE. The CDR3 sequence: CASSPEDTGELFF. In DNA, the CDR3 is TGTGCCAGCAGCCCTGAGGACACCGGGGAGCTGTTTTTT.

Comments on this clonotype: The CDR3 carries no conserved terminal phenylalanine or tryptophan, so it likely arises from a read error. Because the CDR3's place on the DNA is in doubt, the DNA is left out and the CDR3 is given as listed by TCRdb. CDR3 in amino acids: CATSDWPFP. The rearrangement uses TRBV24-1 and TRBJ2-1. Germline V gene lookup returns CDR1 KGHDR and CDR2 SFDVKD. Ends included, the CDR3 has 9 residues.

The sample holds one count of this clonotype. This chain's CDR3 is CATSAFRTGGNEQFF. DNA of the CDR3: TGTGCCACCAGTGCGTTTAGGACAGGGGGCAATGAGCAGTTCTTC. The chain uses TRBV24-1 and TRBJ2-1; 10 positions agree with TRBD1. The CDR3 is made up of 15 amino acids. The J segment lost 6 bases and the V segment lost 5 bases, leaving 6 bases of the junction unmatched. CDR1 KGHDR and CDR2 SFDVKD come from the germline V gene.

The V call is TRBV27, the J call TRBJ2-5; TRBD2 might be the D (5 bases). The V end lost 3 bases, the J end lost 5 bases, and 10 bases lay between the germline ends. This CDR3 spans 13 amino acids. The germline gives CDR1 MNHEY, CDR2 SMNVEV (reference sequence). The CDR3 loop is CASSFRGSETQYF. In nucleotides, the CDR3 is TGTGCCAGCAGTTTTCGAGGGAGTGAGACCCAGTACTTC.

This clonotype was found a few times. The junction differs from germline at one of its ends, possibly a read error. V is TRBV12-3 or TRBV12-4 and J is TRBJ1-2, with 7 bases identical to TRBD1. CDR3 length equals 12 residues. This CDR3 is CASSRGHRGGAF. In DNA form, the CDR3 reads TGTGCCAGCAGTAGGGGGCACAGGGGAGGCGCCTTC.

In this sample, this clonotype turned up a few times. The rearrangement links TRBV6-5 to TRBJ1-2; 8 bases are a match to TRBD1. The CDR3 is 15 amino acids. CDR1 and CDR2 from the germline V gene are MNHEY and SVGAGI. V lost 2 bases, J lost 4 bases, and 6 bases stayed unmatched. Here the CDR3 reads CASSYQTGGSYGYTF. CDR3 coding DNA: TGTGCCAGCAGTTACCAAACAGGGGGTAGCTATGGCTACACCTTC.

This clonotype was counted only a few times. The chain couples TRBV11-1 to TRBJ2-2; TRBD2 is a possible D gene (6 bases). V was cut by 1 base and J by 4 bases, with 10 bases left in between. This CDR3 region has 15 residues. In germline, CDR1 is SGHAT, CDR2 FQDESV (reference sequence). CDR3 in DNA: TGTGCCAGCAGCTTAGGCGGGAAGGTCACCGGGGAGCTGTTTTTT. Its translation is CASSLGGKVTGELFF. Drawing the rest from reference TRBV11-1 and TRBJ2-2, the complete variable domain is EAEVAQSPRYKITEKSQAVAFWCDPISGHATLYWYRQILGQGPELLVQFQDESVVDDSQLPKDRFSAERLKGVDSTLKIQPAELGDSAMYLCASSLGGKVTGELFFGEGSRLTVL.

The table lists this clonotype with a few counts. V gene TRBV29-1 combines with J gene TRBJ1-1; D remains ambiguous. CDR1 is SQVTM, CDR2 ANQGSEA, per germline. The CDR3 has 13 amino acids. Trimming took off 3 bases at V and 4 bases at J, with 12 bases between the two ends. CDR3: CSVDRYLGTEAFF. The CDR3 DNA reads as TGCAGCGTTGATAGGTATTTAGGCACTGAAGCTTTCTTT.

This clonotype has just a few counts. The chain recombines TRBV7-2 with TRBJ2-4, with D unresolved. The CDR3 runs 13 residues. The germline V gene encodes CDR1 SGHTA and CDR2 FQGNSA. Trimming pared 8 bases from V and 2 bases from J, leaving 10 bases between. The chain's CDR3 is CASSEFPKNIQYF. As DNA, the CDR3 is TGTGCCAGCTCCGAGTTCCCCAAAAACATTCAGTACTTC.

The J gene is TRBJ2-2, the V gene TRBV4-2; TRBD1 matches at 7 bases. Germline trimming cut 3 bases from V and 4 bases from J; bases unmatched to any gene: 5. The CDR3 spans 15 residues. Germline V gene sequence: CDR1 LGHNA, CDR2 YNFKEQ. Here the CDR3 reads CASSHGGQSTGELFF. In DNA form, the CDR3 reads TGTGCCAGCAGCCATGGGGGACAGAGCACCGGGGAGCTGTTTTTT.

This clonotype was seen only a few times. The chain uses TRBV5-1 and TRBJ2-3; 9 bases map to TRBD2. The ends lost 3 bases at V and 4 bases at J; junction bases unmatched: 6. Germline loops: CDR1 SGHRS, CDR2 YFSETQ. This CDR3 comprises 15 residues. The CDR3 nucleotides read TGCGCCAGCAGCTGGGGACTAGCATCGGCAGATACGCAGTATTTT. Its translation: CASSWGLASADTQYF. The full variable domain, in which reference TRBV5-1 and TRBJ2-3 provide the parts outside the CDR3, is KAGVTQTPRYLIKTRGQQVTLSCSPISGHRSVSWYQQTPGQGLQFLFEYFSETQRNKGNFPGRFSGRQFSNSRSEMNVSTLELGDSALYLCASSWGLASADTQYFGPGTRLTVL.

This clonotype has just a few counts. The chain links TRBV7-9 to TRBJ1-2, with no clear D. V was pared by 5 bases and J by 8 bases, with 9 bases between. The CDR3 totals 11 residues. In germline, CDR1 is SEHNR, CDR2 FQNEAQ (reference sequence). The CDR3 DNA reads as TGTGCCAGCAGCCTGCTGGGAGGCTACACCTTC. This translates into CASSLLGGYTF.

This clonotype was observed a few times. The chain's CDR3 is CASSLIRNEKLFF. The CDR3 coding sequence is TGTGCCAGCAGTTTAATACGGAATGAAAAACTGTTTTTT. The rearrangement joins TRBV12-3 or TRBV12-4 to TRBJ1-4; D gene uncertain. Trimming took off 2 bases at V and 5 bases at J, with 6 bases between the two ends. CDR3 size: 13 residues.

The CDR3 reads CASSLEAGAYNEQFF. In DNA form, the CDR3 reads TGTGCCAGCAGCTTGGAGGCGGGGGCCTACAATGAGCAGTTCTTC. This chain joins TRBV7-2 and TRBJ2-1; 7 positions match TRBD2. The CDR3 has 15 residues. V shed 3 bases and J 2 bases; nucleotides not matched to a gene: 4. CDR1 SGHTA and CDR2 FQGNSA come from the germline V gene.

CDR3 amino acids: CASTPSDRARMLYF. The CDR3 DNA sequence: TGTGCCAGCACCCCTTCGGACAGAGCGAGAATGTTGTACTTC. The V gene is TRBV6-2 or TRBV6-3, the J gene TRBJ2-5; perhaps TRBD1 as D (6 bases). CDR1 is MNHEY, CDR2 SVGEGT, per germline. V was shortened by 7 bases and J by 13 bases, with 25 bases between the two germline ends. The CDR3 runs to 14 residues.

This clonotype has ten or more counts. The chain has TRBV7-9 and TRBJ1-5; the match to TRBD1 covers 10 bases. There are 15 residues in the CDR3. The V gene end was trimmed by 5 bases and the J gene end by 5 bases; junction bases not matched to a gene: 6. Looked up from germline, CDR1 is SEHNR and CDR2 is FQNEAQ (reference sequence). The CDR3 loop reads CASSRGTGDYQPQHF. CDR3 nucleotides: TGTGCCAGCAGCCGCGGGACAGGGGACTATCAGCCCCAGCATTTT.

The chain uses TRBV5-1 and TRBJ1-1; D is ambiguous. The CDR3 has 13 amino acids. Germline assignment: CDR1 SGHRS and CDR2 YFSETQ. V was shortened by 1 base and J by 4 bases, with 8 bases between the two germline ends. The CDR3 here is CASSLSAGTEAFF. The CDR3, as DNA: TGCGCCAGCAGCTTGTCAGCGGGCACTGAAGCTTTCTTT. Full variable domain (remainder filled in from reference TRBV5-1 and TRBJ1-1): KAGVTQTPRYLIKTRGQQVTLSCSPISGHRSVSWYQQTPGQGLQFLFEYFSETQRNKGNFPGRFSGRQFSNSRSEMNVSTLELGDSALYLCASSLSAGTEAFFGQGTRLTVV.

This clonotype has just a few counts. This chain joins TRBV5-6 and TRBJ2-7; 9 bases agree with TRBD1. CDR3 length: 13 residues. The V gene's germline CDR1 is SGHDT and CDR2 YYEEEE. V lost 4 bases to trimming and J lost 6 bases; unmatched junction nucleotides: 5. CDR3 amino acids: CASSGPDRGEQYF. The CDR3 DNA follows: TGTGCCAGCAGCGGGCCGGACAGGGGCGAGCAGTACTTC.

This clonotype was detected only a few times. V is TRBV4-3 and J is TRBJ2-7; 11 nucleotides match TRBD2. CDR3 size: 13 residues. CDR1 LGHNA and CDR2 YSLEER come from the germline V gene. Trimming took 4 bases from V and 5 from J; bases not matched to a gene: 1. CDR3 sequence: CASSPGLADEQYF. The DNA of the CDR3 is TGCGCCAGCAGCCCGGGACTAGCGGACGAGCAGTACTTC.

This clonotype turned up a few times. The CDR3 protein is CSAPAGEGAVNSPLHF. Written as DNA, the CDR3 is TGCAGTGCTCCTGCTGGGGAGGGAGCGGTCAATTCACCCCTCCACTTT. The V and J genes are TRBV20-1 and TRBJ1-6; the D is unclear. CDR1 and CDR2 from the germline V gene are DFQATT and SNEGSKA (reference sequence). The CDR3 covers 16 residues. The V and J ends lost 5 bases and 7 bases respectively, with 21 bases between them.

At least ten counts were recorded for this clonotype. The V call is TRBV18, the J call TRBJ2-7; D call uncertain. The CDR3 covers 14 residues. The V end lost 3 bases, the J end lost 13 bases, and 22 bases lay between the germline ends. Germline-derived CDR1 and CDR2 are KGHSH and LQKENI. As DNA, the CDR3 is TGTGCCAGCTCACCCGACCCGCCCACTTTTGTGGCCTACTTC. As protein: CASSPDPPTFVAYF.